Following are 10 T cell receptor beta chains from one sample sequenced in a study of cytomegalovirus exposure and HLA in healthy donors. Sequenced by immunoSEQ multiplex PCR; TCRdb stores in-frame clones only, minus some. The table records under 400,000 clones, approximately 88% of them present only once. The sample taken for sequencing was PBMCs. The receptor set was obtained from a man under 40 in good health and CMV-seronegative.

CDR3 DNA sequence: TGCAGCGTTATGACAGGGGCCACCTACGAGCAGTACTTC. This codes for CSVMTGATYEQYF. J is TRBJ2-7 and V is TRBV29-1, with TRBD1 identical over 8 bases. Losses at the gene ends were 5 bases for V and 2 bases for J; bases not matched to a gene: 5. There are 13 residues in the CDR3. Germline assignment: CDR1 SQVTM and CDR2 ANQGSEA.

V and J are TRBV5-6 and TRBJ2-5; 7 positions agree with TRBD1. There are 14 residues in the CDR3. Trimming cost V 2 bases and J 1 base; bases outside gene matches: 2. Germline CDR1 reads SGHDT; CDR2 reads YYEEEE. In nucleotides, the CDR3 is TGTGCCAGCAGCTTAGGGGGCGGCCAAGAGACCCAGTACTTC. Residues: CASSLGGGQETQYF.

The chain carries TRBV6-5 and TRBJ2-7; D remains unclear. V gave up 5 bases and J gave up 4 bases, with 9 bases separating them. Germline assignment: CDR1 MNHEY and CDR2 SVGAGI. The CDR3 totals 12 residues. The CDR3 sequence is CASSNDGYEQYF. CDR3 DNA sequence: TGTGCCAGCAGTAATGACGGGTACGAGCAGTACTTC.

The chain combines TRBV18 with TRBJ2-3, with 10 bases aligning to TRBD2. The CDR3 runs 15 residues. The trim removed 6 bases at V and 5 bases at J, leaving 8 bases unmatched. Germline V gene lookup returns CDR1 KGHSH and CDR2 LQKENI. CDR3 region: CASSLAGATRDTQYF. The CDR3 DNA reads TGTGCCAGCTCTCTAGCGGGGGCCACCAGAGATACGCAGTATTTT. Complete variable domain (other parts from reference TRBV18 and TRBJ2-3): NAGVMQNPRHLVRRRGQEARLRCSPMKGHSHVYWYRQLPEEGLKFMVYLQKENIIDESGMPKERFSAEFPKEGPSILRIQQVVRGDSAAYFCASSLAGATRDTQYFGPGTRLTVL.

In this sample, this clone turned up once. The chain combines TRBV18 with TRBJ1-2; TRBD1 might be the D (5 bases). The V end was cut by 3 bases, the J end by 7 bases, with 12 bases between. The CDR3 is made up of 13 amino acids. Germline V gives CDR1 KGHSH, CDR2 LQKENI. The CDR3 protein is CASSPLTESGYTF. In DNA, the CDR3 is TGTGCCAGCTCACCGTTGACAGAGTCTGGCTACACCTTC.

A remark on this clone: The sample carries other DNA sequences with the same CDR3. CDR3 loop: CASSLGTGYSYEQYF. Written as DNA, the CDR3 is TGTGCCAGCAGCTTAGGGACAGGTTACTCCTACGAGCAGTACTTC. This chain connects TRBV7-9 to TRBJ2-7; 7 bases are shared with TRBD1. This CDR3 comprises 15 residues. The germline V gene has CDR1 SEHNR and CDR2 FQNEAQ (reference sequence). V was pared by 1 base and J by 0 bases, with 3 bases of the junction left unmatched.

J is TRBJ2-7 and V is TRBV5-1, with TRBD1 matching over 10 bases. The ends lost 3 bases at V and 4 bases at J; junction bases unmatched: 4. Germline values: CDR1 SGHRS, CDR2 YFSETQ. The CDR3 contains 14 residues. The chain's CDR3 is CASSWGQGSYEQYF. For the CDR3, the DNA is TGCGCCAGCAGCTGGGGACAGGGGAGTTACGAGCAGTACTTC.

The chain is built from TRBV19 and TRBJ1-2; TRBD1 agrees at 9 bases. V was clipped by 2 bases and J by 6 bases; unmatched bases: 7. Germline V CDR1 and CDR2: LNHDA, SQIVND (reference sequence). The CDR3 is 15 amino acids. This CDR3 is CASSILSGQGHGYTF. In DNA, the CDR3 is TGTGCCAGTAGTATACTTTCGGGACAGGGCCATGGCTACACCTTC.

This clone was seen a handful of times. The chain recombines TRBV30 with TRBJ1-6; TRBD1 agrees at 7 bases. V was pared by 3 bases and J by 10 bases, with 18 bases of the junction left unmatched. The germline V gene encodes CDR1 GTSNPN and CDR2 SVGIG (reference sequence). The CDR3 is 17 amino acids. In nucleotides, the CDR3 is TGTGCCTGGAGAAGGGGACAGCCCTCTCCGGGTGACTCACCCCTCCACTTT. Translation: CAWRRGQPSPGDSPLHF.

The chain carries TRBV4-1 and TRBJ1-3; D not certain. Deletions cut 3 bases from V and 4 bases from J, with 19 bases between. Germline loops: CDR1 MGHRA, CDR2 YSYEKL. CDR3 length: 17 amino acids. This chain's CDR3 is CASSHLPEAMRGNTIYF. The CDR3 coding sequence is TGCGCCAGCAGCCACCTCCCCGAGGCGATGAGGGGAAACACCATATATTTT.